One T cell receptor (beta chain) is described in this entry. This clone's antigen is unknown. No qualities accompany the bases; no much larger clone lies one base away. The sample is drawn from a study of patients and donors after allogeneic stem cell transplantation (dated by TCRdb to 2020 to 2021). The germline V gene (reference sequence) sets CDR1 to SEHNR and CDR2 to FQNEAQ. The junction shows trimming of 5 bases on V and 0 bases on J, plus 12 bases between the germline ends. CDR3 length: 15 amino acids, cysteine to phenylalanine. Only the CDR3 DNA is retained, 45 bases long and in frame from the first base. The library relied on RT-PCR. Sequencing instrument: NextSeq 550. TCRdb trimmed the raw reads at Q25, called clones with MiXCR and kept productive beta chains. Each CDR3 protein gets just one entry, which takes the most common genes and DNA from the rows behind it. The sample has 920,000 or so distinct CDR3 sequences on record, approximately 19% of them singletons. 5% to 7.5% of the sample rests with the top ten.

Recombination linked TRBV7-9 to TRBJ2-3, with the D segment identity uncertain. This sequence was found in a human donor who was either an allogeneic HSCT recipient or a stem cell or donor lymphocyte infusion donor (not recorded which). It is not recorded whose cells these are; they may come from a transplant donor. Source material: blood, either unsorted or a sorted T cell fraction (not recorded which). The sequenced DNA is TGTGCCAGCAGCACCCCGGAGACGAGCACAGATACGCAGTATTTT. Translated, it reads CASSTPETSTDTQYF.